The text below deals with one T cell receptor (beta chain). Its specificity is not known. This sample stems from a study of CD8+ T cells in alopecia areata. Study at large: Treated patients were given oral tofacitinib, which was dosed at 5 to 10 mg twice daily.

Regarding the study as a whole: Clonality was higher in lesional than normal scalp, especially in alopecia totalis/universalis. Persistence in scalp and blood during tofacitinib was observed for many expanded lesional clones.

Extraction and reverse transcription of RNA yielded cDNA as the sequencing template. TCRdb's copy holds only in-frame clones and misses some; the assay was immunoSEQ multiplex PCR. There are some 45,000 clones in the sample; 92% occur only once, and about 20% lies in the top ten. CDR1 is PRHDT and CDR2 is FYEKMQ in the germline V gene (reference sequence). The V end was cut by 5 bases, the J end by 7 bases, with 12 bases between. The CDR3 extends over 12 amino acids. The treatment was: oral pan-JAK inhibitor, 5-10 mg twice daily. Collected material from alopecia areata patients comprised lesional scalp punch biopsies and peripheral blood.

This clonotype originated in a human donor with alopecia areata. The sample consisted of CD8+ T cells sorted from blood, taken at week 24, from a patient treated with tofacitinib. The chain employs TRBV13 and TRBJ2-7; unclear D gene. The CDR3 DNA reads as TGTGCCAGCAGCGCAACATCGAGGGAGCAGTACTTC. It yields the protein CASSATSREQYF.